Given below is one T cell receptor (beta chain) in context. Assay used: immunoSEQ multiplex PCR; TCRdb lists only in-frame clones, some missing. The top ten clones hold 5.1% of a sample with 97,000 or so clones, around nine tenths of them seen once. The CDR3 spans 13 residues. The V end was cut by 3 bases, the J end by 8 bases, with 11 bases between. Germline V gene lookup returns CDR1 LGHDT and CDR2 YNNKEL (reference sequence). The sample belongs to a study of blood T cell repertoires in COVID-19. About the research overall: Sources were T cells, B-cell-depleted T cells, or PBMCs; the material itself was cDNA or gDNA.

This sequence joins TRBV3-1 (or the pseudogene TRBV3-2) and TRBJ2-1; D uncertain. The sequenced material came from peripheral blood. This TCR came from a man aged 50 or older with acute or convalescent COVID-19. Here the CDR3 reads CASSHTFFDEQFF. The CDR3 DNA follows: TGTGCCAGCAGCCATACTTTCTTCGATGAGCAGTTCTTC.